The sample holds many counts of the clone carrying this T cell receptor beta chain. Its antigen is unidentified. The data derive from a study of CD8 T cells in ankylosing spondylitis. Trimming left V 3 bases short and J 1 base short, with 19 bases between. Germline CDR1 reads SQVTM; CDR2 reads ANQGSEA. There are 16 residues in the CDR3. Study observations and caveats: Seemingly distinctive of ankylosing spondylitis blood was a TCR beta motif formed by eight highly homologous variants. Disease-linked clones displayed a CD8+ phenotype and appeared relatively rarely in peripheral blood.

Each CDR3 protein gets one entry after TCRdb re-called the 5' RACE reads with MiXCR. Among about 840,000 distinct CDR3 sequences listed, 12% were seen once. V and J are TRBV29-1 and TRBJ2-7; TRBD2 is a possible D gene (6 bases). The source is a male donor with ankylosing spondylitis. The sample taken for sequencing was blood, either unsorted or a sorted T cell fraction (not recorded which). The CDR3 region is CSVEGSLRDSSYEQYF. In nucleotides, the CDR3 is TGCAGCGTTGAGGGATCCTTAAGGGACTCTTCCTACGAGCAGTACTTC.